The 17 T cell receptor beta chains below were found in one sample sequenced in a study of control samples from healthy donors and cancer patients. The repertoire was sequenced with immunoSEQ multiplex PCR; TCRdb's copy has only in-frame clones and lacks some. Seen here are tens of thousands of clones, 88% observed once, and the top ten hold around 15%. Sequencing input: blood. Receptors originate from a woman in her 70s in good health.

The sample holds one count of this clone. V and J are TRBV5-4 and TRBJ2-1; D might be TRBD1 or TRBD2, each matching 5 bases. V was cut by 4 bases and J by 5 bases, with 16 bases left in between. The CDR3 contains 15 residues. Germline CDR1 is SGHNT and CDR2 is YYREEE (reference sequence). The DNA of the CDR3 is TGTGCCAGCAGCCCAGGGACCATGCCCCACAATGAGCAGTTCTTC. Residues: CASSPGTMPHNEQFF.

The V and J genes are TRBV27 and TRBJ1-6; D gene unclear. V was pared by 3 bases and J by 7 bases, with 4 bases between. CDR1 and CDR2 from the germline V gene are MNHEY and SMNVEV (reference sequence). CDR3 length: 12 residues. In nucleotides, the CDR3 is TGTGCCAGCAGTTTTGCAAATTCACCCCTCCACTTT. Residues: CASSFANSPLHF.

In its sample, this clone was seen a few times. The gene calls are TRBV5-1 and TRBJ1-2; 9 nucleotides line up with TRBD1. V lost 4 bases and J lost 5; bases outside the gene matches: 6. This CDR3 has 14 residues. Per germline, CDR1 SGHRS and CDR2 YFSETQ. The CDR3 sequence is CASSLWTGEYGYTF. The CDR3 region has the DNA TGCGCCAGCAGCCTCTGGACAGGGGAGTATGGCTACACCTTC.

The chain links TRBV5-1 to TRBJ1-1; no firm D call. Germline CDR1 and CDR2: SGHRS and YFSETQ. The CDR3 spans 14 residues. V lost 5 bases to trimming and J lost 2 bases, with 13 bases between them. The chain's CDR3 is CASRDFDGNTEAFF. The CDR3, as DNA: TGCGCCAGCAGAGACTTTGACGGAAACACTGAAGCTTTCTTT.

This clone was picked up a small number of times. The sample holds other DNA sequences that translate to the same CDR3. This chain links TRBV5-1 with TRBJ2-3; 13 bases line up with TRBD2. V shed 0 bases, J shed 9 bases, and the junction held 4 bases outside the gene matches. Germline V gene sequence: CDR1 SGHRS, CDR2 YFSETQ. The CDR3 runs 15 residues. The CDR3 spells CASSLAGTSGDTQYF. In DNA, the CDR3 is TGCGCCAGCAGCTTGGCGGGGACTAGCGGGGACACGCAGTATTTT.

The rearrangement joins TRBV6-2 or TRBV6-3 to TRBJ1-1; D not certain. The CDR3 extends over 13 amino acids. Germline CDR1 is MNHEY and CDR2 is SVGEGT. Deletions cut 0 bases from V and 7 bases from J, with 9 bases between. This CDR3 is CASSYSILREAFF. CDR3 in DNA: TGTGCCAGCAGTTACTCGATTCTCCGTGAAGCTTTCTTT.

CDR3 in DNA: TGTGCCAGCAGTTTAATGAACACCGGGGAGCTGTTTTTT. Protein: CASSLMNTGELFF. This chain joins TRBV27 and TRBJ2-2; D remains unclear. This CDR3 contains 13 residues. V lost 2 bases to trimming and J lost 1 base, with 2 bases between them. Germline V gene data show CDR1 as MNHEY and CDR2 as SMNVEV (reference sequence).

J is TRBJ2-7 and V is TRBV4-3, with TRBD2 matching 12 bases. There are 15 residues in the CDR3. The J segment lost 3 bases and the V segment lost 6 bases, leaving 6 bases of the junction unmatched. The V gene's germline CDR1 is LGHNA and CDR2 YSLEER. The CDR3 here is CASSYGLAGNYEQYF. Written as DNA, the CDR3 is TGCGCCAGCAGTTACGGACTAGCGGGAAACTACGAGCAGTACTTC.

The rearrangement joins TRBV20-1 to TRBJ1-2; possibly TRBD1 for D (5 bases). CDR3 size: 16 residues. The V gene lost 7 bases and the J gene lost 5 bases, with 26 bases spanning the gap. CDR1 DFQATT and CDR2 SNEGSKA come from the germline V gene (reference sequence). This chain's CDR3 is CSGSLYGRAGGYGYTF. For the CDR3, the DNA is TGCAGTGGTAGTCTCTACGGACGGGCCGGGGGTTATGGCTACACCTTC.

CDR3 DNA: TGTGCCAGCAGTTACCCCGGACAGGGGGTCCATCAGCCCCAGCATTTT. This sequence encodes CASSYPGQGVHQPQHF. This chain joins TRBV6-2 or TRBV6-3 and TRBJ1-5; 10 bases map to TRBD1. The CDR3 covers 16 residues. Trimming took 2 bases from V and 5 from J; bases not matched to a gene: 6. Germline V lookup: CDR1 MNHEY, CDR2 SVGEGT.

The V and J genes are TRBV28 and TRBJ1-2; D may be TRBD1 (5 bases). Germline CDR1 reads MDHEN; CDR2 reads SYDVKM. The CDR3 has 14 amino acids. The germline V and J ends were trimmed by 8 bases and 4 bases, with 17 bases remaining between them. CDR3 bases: TGTGCCAGCTCACCAGGGAATTCGTTCTATGGCTACACCTTC. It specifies CASSPGNSFYGYTF.

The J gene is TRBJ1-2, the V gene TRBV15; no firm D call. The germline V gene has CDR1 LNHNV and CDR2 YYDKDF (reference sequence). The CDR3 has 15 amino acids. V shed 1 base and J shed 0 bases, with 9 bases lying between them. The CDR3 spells CATSRGWGSNYGYTF. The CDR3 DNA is TGTGCCACCAGCAGAGGGTGGGGATCTAACTATGGCTACACCTTC.

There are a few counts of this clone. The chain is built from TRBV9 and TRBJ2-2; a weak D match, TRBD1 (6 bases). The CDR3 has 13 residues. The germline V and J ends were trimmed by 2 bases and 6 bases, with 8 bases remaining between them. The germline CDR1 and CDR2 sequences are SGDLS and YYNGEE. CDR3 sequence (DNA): TGTGCCAGCAGCGTTACAGGGTCCGGGGAGCTGTTTTTT. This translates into CASSVTGSGELFF.

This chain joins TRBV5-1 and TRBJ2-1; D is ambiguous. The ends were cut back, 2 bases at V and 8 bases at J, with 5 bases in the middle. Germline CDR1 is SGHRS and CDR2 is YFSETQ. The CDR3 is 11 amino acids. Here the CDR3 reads CASSFHHEQFF. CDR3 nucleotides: TGCGCCAGCAGCTTTCACCATGAGCAGTTCTTC.

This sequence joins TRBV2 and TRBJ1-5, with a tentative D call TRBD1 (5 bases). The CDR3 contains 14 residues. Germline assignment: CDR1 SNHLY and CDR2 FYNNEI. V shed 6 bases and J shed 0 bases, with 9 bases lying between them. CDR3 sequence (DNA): TGTGCCAGCAGAGACAGATATAGCAATCAGCCCCAGCATTTT. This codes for CASRDRYSNQPQHF.

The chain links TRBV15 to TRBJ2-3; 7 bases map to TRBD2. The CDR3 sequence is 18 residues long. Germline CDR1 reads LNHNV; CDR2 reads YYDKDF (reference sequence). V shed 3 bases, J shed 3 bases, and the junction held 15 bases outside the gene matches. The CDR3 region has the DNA TGTGCCACCAGCAGGGGCCAGGCGGGGGTGGATATAACAGATACGCAGTATTTT. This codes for CATSRGQAGVDITDTQYF.

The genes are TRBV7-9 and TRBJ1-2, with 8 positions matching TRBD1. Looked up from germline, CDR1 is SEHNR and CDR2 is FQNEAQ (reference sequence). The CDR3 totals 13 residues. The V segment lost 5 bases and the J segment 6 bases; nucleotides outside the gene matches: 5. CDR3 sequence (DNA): TGTGCCAGCAGCCTCCAGGGACAGGATGGCTACACCTTC. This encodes CASSLQGQDGYTF. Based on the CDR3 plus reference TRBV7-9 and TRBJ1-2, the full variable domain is DTGVSQNPRHKITKRGQNVTFRCDPISEHNRLYWYRQTLGQGPEFLTYFQNEAQLEKSRLLSDRFSAERPKGSFSTLEIQRTEQGDSAMYLCASSLQGQDGYTFGSGTRLTVV.